These T cell receptor beta chains were read from a single sample in a study of glioma-infiltrating T cells. Using its own MiXCR run on the multiplex PCR reads, TCRdb lists one record per CDR3 protein. The table shows some 85,000 distinct CDR3 sequences, with about a quarter occurring only once. The specimen sequenced was glioma tissue, nonneoplastic brain tissue, or PBMCs (not recorded which). Every receptor here comes from a human donor with low-grade glioma or glioblastoma, undergoing nonglioma brain surgery, or in good health (not recorded which). The CDR3 runs from the conserved cysteine through the conserved F or W. The D gene is left open where the match is weak. Part of the rows lack a size; the others show once, few, many or a class for expanded clones.

D: .
V: TRBV11-1
size: .
J: TRBJ1-2
CDR3: CASSPQGFGYTF
DNA: TGTGCCAGCAGCCCGCAGGGATTTGGCTACACCTTC

D: .
V: TRBV14
size: few
J: TRBJ2-5
CDR3: CASSPGQIRQETQYF
DNA: TGTGCCAGCAGCCCCGGACAGATTCGCCAAGAGACCCAGTACTTC

D: .
V: TRBV4-1
size: many
J: TRBJ1-6
CDR3: CASSQGRPGSHNSPLHF
DNA: TGCGCCAGCAGCCAAGGTCGGCCAGGGTCCCATAATTCACCCCTCCACTTT

D: .
V: TRBV29-1
size: .
J: TRBJ2-3
CDR3: CSVLARATDTQYF
DNA: TGCAGCGTATTAGCGAGGGCCACAGATACGCAGTATTTT

D: .
V: TRBV10-2
size: few
J: TRBJ2-1
CDR3: CASSARGWDDEQFF
DNA: TGCGCCAGCAGTGCCCGGGGGTGGGACGATGAGCAGTTCTTC

D: .
V: TRBV7-2
size: many
J: TRBJ2-3
CDR3: CASSSSRRGWDTQYF
DNA: TGTGCCAGCAGCTCTTCCCGAAGGGGCTGGGATACGCAGTATTTT

D: .
V: TRBV20-1
size: many
J: TRBJ2-3
CDR3: CSATGSSDPRLSTDTQYF
DNA: TGCAGTGCTACCGGCAGTAGCGACCCCAGACTCAGCACAGATACGCAGTATTTT

D: TRBD2
V: TRBV2
size: .
J: TRBJ2-7
CDR3: CASGRGPYEQYF
DNA: TGTGCCAGCGGGAGGGGACCCTACGAGCAGTACTTC

D: TRBD1
V: TRBV28
size: many
J: TRBJ2-7
CDR3: CASSLAQGQGDEQYF
DNA: TGTGCCAGCAGTTTAGCCCAAGGGCAGGGGGACGAGCAGTACTTC

D: TRBD1
V: TRBV12-3/TRBV12-4
size: many
J: TRBJ1-3
CDR3: CASSSRTGGNTIYF
DNA: TGTGCCAGCAGTTCCAGGACAGGTGGAAACACCATATATTTT

D: .
V: TRBV5-4
size: few
J: TRBJ2-7
CDR3: CASSLGGLVYEQYF
DNA: TGTGCCAGCAGCTTGGGAGGGCTAGTCTACGAGCAGTACTTC

D: .
V: TRBV4-1
size: many
J: TRBJ1-1
CDR3: CASSQSARRGRTEAFF
DNA: TGCGCCAGCAGCCAAAGTGCCAGGAGGGGTCGGACTGAAGCTTTCTTT

D: TRBD2
V: TRBV7-2
size: .
J: TRBJ2-3
CDR3: CASRWTSGSTDTQYF
DNA: TGTGCCAGCAGATGGACTAGCGGGAGCACAGATACGCAGTATTTT

D: .
V: TRBV7-9
size: once
J: TRBJ2-5
CDR3: CASSPQETKYF
DNA: TGTGCCAGCAGCCCCCAGGAGACCAAGTACTTC

D: .
V: TRBV5-1
size: .
J: TRBJ1-1
CDR3: CASSLSGIMNTEAFF
DNA: TGCGCCAGCAGCTTGTCGGGGATAATGAACACTGAAGCTTTCTTT

D: TRBD2
V: TRBV6-1
size: many
J: TRBJ2-3
CDR3: CASRPTGLAGSTDTQYF
DNA: TGTGCCAGCAGGCCAACGGGACTAGCGGGGAGCACAGATACGCAGTATTTT

D: .
V: TRBV10-2
size: .
J: TRBJ1-2
CDR3: CASASRRDGYTF
DNA: TGCGCCAGCGCCTCGCGTCGGGATGGCTACACCTTC

D: .
V: TRBV20-1
size: .
J: TRBJ2-1
CDR3: CSARETASSYNEQFF
DNA: TGCAGTGCCAGAGAAACAGCGAGCTCCTACAATGAGCAGTTCTTC

D: TRBD2
V: TRBV12-3/TRBV12-4
size: .
J: TRBJ2-2
CDR3: CASMFSAGVITGELFF
DNA: TGTGCCAGCATGTTTTCTGCGGGAGTAATCACCGGGGAGCTGTTTTTT

D: .
V: TRBV7-7
size: many
J: TRBJ1-5
CDR3: CASSLATDSNQPQHF
DNA: TGTGCCAGCAGCTTGGCAACGGATAGCAATCAGCCCCAGCATTTT

D: TRBD2
V: TRBV18
size: .
J: TRBJ2-1
CDR3: CASLPRLARSSYNEQFF
DNA: TGTGCCAGCTTACCACGACTAGCGAGGAGCTCCTACAATGAGCAGTTCTTC

D: TRBD2
V: TRBV11-2
size: few
J: TRBJ2-7
CDR3: CASSLGTRGGDEQYF
DNA: TGTGCCAGCAGCTTAGGGACTAGAGGCGGCGACGAGCAGTACTTC

D: .
V: TRBV28
size: few
J: TRBJ1-2
CDR3: CASSPPPGSWDYGYTF
DNA: TGTGCCAGCAGTCCCCCCCCCGGGTCGTGGGACTATGGCTACACCTTC

D: .
V: TRBV28
size: .
J: TRBJ1-5
CDR3: CASSLGGGVKPQHF
DNA: TGCGCCAGCAGTCTGGGAGGGGGGGTGAAGCCCCAGCATTTT

D: .
V: TRBV7-2
size: few
J: TRBJ2-2
CDR3: CASSLIDGFGRRRAGELFF
DNA: TGTGCCAGCAGCTTAATCGACGGGTTCGGGCGGCGCCGGGCCGGGGAGCTGTTTTTT

D: .
V: TRBV5-4
size: .
J: TRBJ2-1
CDR3: CASSLQGSYNGQFF
DNA: TGTGCCAGCAGTCTCCAGGGGTCCTACAATGGGCAGTTCTTC

D: .
V: TRBV5-6
size: .
J: TRBJ2-7
CDR3: CASSLPGGSYEQYF
DNA: TGTGCCAGCAGCTTGCCCGGTGGCTCCTACGAGCAGTACTTC

D: .
V: TRBV12-3/TRBV12-4
size: many
J: TRBJ2-3
CDR3: CASSLGAQYF
DNA: TGTGCCAGCAGTTTAGGTGCGCAGTATTTT

D: .
V: TRBV6-1
size: many
J: TRBJ2-4
CDR3: CASSSTGRGIQYF
DNA: TGTGCCAGCAGTTCGACGGGACGAGGCATTCAGTACTTC

D: .
V: TRBV4-1
size: many
J: TRBJ1-5
CDR3: CASSQEGYPAGNQPQHF
DNA: TGCGCCAGCAGCCAAGAAGGCTACCCGGCGGGGAATCAGCCCCAGCATTTT

D: TRBD1
V: TRBV20-1
size: many
J: TRBJ1-5
CDR3: CSATGGGSNQPQHF
DNA: TGCAGTGCTACAGGGGGCGGGAGCAATCAGCCCCAGCATTTT

D: .
V: TRBV12-3/TRBV12-4
size: few
J: TRBJ1-5
CDR3: CASSLMGFRNSNQPQHF
DNA: TGTGCCAGCAGTTTGATGGGCTTCAGAAATAGCAATCAGCCCCAGCATTTT

D: .
V: TRBV29-1
size: few
J: TRBJ1-2
CDR3: CSVEPGKKMNGYTF
DNA: TGCAGCGTTGAACCAGGGAAGAAGATGAATGGCTACACCTTC

D: .
V: TRBV7-8
size: few
J: TRBJ2-6
CDR3: CASSRDPGQHSGANVLTF
DNA: TGTGCCAGCAGCAGAGACCCCGGACAGCACTCTGGGGCCAACGTCCTGACTTTC

D: .
V: TRBV2
size: many
J: TRBJ1-1
CDR3: CASSPVGGPGAFF
DNA: TGTGCCAGCAGTCCGGTAGGGGGGCCCGGAGCTTTCTTT

D: TRBD2
V: TRBV6-2/TRBV6-3
size: many
J: TRBJ2-2
CDR3: CASSYGAGAGELFF
DNA: TGTGCCAGCAGTTACGGGGCGGGAGCCGGGGAGCTGTTTTTT

D: .
V: TRBV27
size: many
J: TRBJ1-5
CDR3: CASSYKGLGNQPQHF
DNA: TGTGCCAGCAGTTATAAGGGATTGGGCAATCAGCCCCAGCATTTT

D: TRBD1
V: TRBV7-6
size: many
J: TRBJ1-1
CDR3: CASSLITGGTEAFF
DNA: TGTGCCAGCAGCTTAATAACAGGGGGCACTGAAGCTTTCTTT

D: TRBD1
V: TRBV18
size: many
J: TRBJ2-5
CDR3: CASSPGQGLQETQYF
DNA: TGTGCCAGCTCACCGGGACAGGGCCTACAAGAGACCCAGTACTTC

D: .
V: TRBV5-4
size: .
J: TRBJ2-3
CDR3: CASSLDGSARSATQYF
DNA: TGTGCCAGCAGCTTGGACGGGTCAGCGAGGAGTGCTACGCAGTATTTT

D: .
V: TRBV6-1
size: many
J: TRBJ2-7
CDR3: CASTALDEQYF
DNA: TGTGCCAGCACCGCCCTAGACGAGCAGTACTTC

D: .
V: TRBV12-3/TRBV12-4
size: many
J: TRBJ2-1
CDR3: CASAPGQTSYNEQFF
DNA: TGTGCCAGCGCCCCAGGGCAGACTTCCTACAATGAGCAGTTCTTC

D: TRBD2
V: TRBV6-1
size: many
J: TRBJ2-7
CDR3: CASSSVSSGRAREQYF
DNA: TGTGCCAGCAGTTCCGTTTCGAGCGGGAGGGCCCGCGAGCAGTACTTC

D: TRBD1
V: TRBV27
size: few
J: TRBJ1-2
CDR3: CASRAGTGDYGYTF
DNA: TGTGCCAGCAGAGCCGGGACAGGCGACTATGGCTACACCTTC

D: TRBD1
V: TRBV24-1
size: .
J: TRBJ2-7
CDR3: CATTGQGAEDRSYEQYF
DNA: TGTGCCACCACTGGACAGGGGGCCGAAGATAGATCCTACGAGCAGTACTTC

D: .
V: TRBV7-2
size: many
J: TRBJ1-5
CDR3: CASSLGTYSNQPQHF
DNA: TGTGCCAGCAGCTTAGGGACATATAGCAATCAGCCCCAGCATTTT

D: TRBD1
V: TRBV5-1
size: .
J: TRBJ1-2
CDR3: CASSSGTDNYGYTF
DNA: TGCGCCAGCAGCTCTGGGACAGACAACTATGGCTACACCTTC

D: .
V: TRBV3-1
size: many
J: TRBJ1-1
CDR3: CASSTSEDWTEAFF
DNA: TGTGCCAGCAGCACTTCCGAGGATTGGACTGAAGCTTTCTTT

D: .
V: TRBV5-4
size: few
J: TRBJ2-6
CDR3: CASSQGGGHGANVLTF
DNA: TGTGCCAGCAGCCAGGGGGGGGGCCATGGGGCCAACGTCCTGACTTTC

D: TRBD1
V: TRBV6-6
size: many
J: TRBJ1-3
CDR3: CASSYSKGAFGNTIYF
DNA: TGTGCCAGCAGTTACTCGAAGGGGGCATTTGGAAACACCATATATTTT

D: TRBD1
V: TRBV5-4
size: few
J: TRBJ2-5
CDR3: CASSRDRGRETQYF
DNA: TGTGCCAGCAGCCGGGACAGGGGGCGAGAGACCCAGTACTTC

D: TRBD1
V: TRBV7-2
size: many
J: TRBJ1-2
CDR3: CASRPGQGYGYTF
DNA: TGTGCCAGCAGGCCGGGACAGGGCTATGGCTACACCTTC

D: .
V: TRBV12-3/TRBV12-4
size: many
J: TRBJ1-1
CDR3: CASSLGKNTEAFF
DNA: TGTGCCAGCAGTTTAGGGAAGAACACTGAAGCTTTCTTT

D: .
V: TRBV7-2
size: many
J: TRBJ1-3
CDR3: CASSLTSSGNTIYF
DNA: TGTGCCAGCAGCTTAACGAGCTCTGGAAACACCATATATTTT

D: TRBD2
V: TRBV4-1
size: many
J: TRBJ2-3
CDR3: CASSQDRAGGPSDTQYF
DNA: TGCGCCAGCAGCCAAGATAGGGCGGGAGGGCCCTCAGATACGCAGTATTTT

D: TRBD2
V: TRBV5-5
size: once
J: TRBJ2-5
CDR3: CASSLKGTSAQETQYF
DNA: TGTGCCAGCAGCTTGAAAGGGACTAGCGCCCAAGAGACCCAGTACTTC